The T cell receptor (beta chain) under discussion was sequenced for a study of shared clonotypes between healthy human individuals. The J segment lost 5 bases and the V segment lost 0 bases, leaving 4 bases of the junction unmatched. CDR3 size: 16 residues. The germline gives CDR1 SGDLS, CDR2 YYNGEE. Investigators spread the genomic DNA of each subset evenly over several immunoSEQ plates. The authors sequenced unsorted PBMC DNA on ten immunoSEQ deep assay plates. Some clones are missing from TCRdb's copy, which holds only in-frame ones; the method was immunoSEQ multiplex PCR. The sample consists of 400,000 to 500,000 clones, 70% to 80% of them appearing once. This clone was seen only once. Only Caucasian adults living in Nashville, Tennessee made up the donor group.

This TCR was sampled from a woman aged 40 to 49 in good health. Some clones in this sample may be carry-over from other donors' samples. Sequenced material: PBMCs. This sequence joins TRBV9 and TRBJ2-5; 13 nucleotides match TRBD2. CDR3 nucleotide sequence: TGTGCCAGCAGCGTAGGTTTGACTAGCGGGAGGGAGACCCAGTACTTC. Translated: CASSVGLTSGRETQYF.